This TCR beta chain was profiled in a study of cytomegalovirus exposure and HLA in healthy donors (dated by TCRdb to 2016 to 2017). Describing the broader study: In an earlier analysis of roughly 590 of the donors, approximately 300 Gb of sequence data and some 100 million unique TCR beta sequences from about 190 million T cells were reported. About 300 gigabases of sequencing data and 70 million to 85 million unique TCR sequences were included in an early release covering under 650 HLA-typed donors. Among the roughly 400 genotyped donors, around 81% belonged to the genetic ancestry cluster associated with self-reported Caucasian donors. The aim of the study was to test whether cataloging public T cell receptors could identify signatures of past pathogen exposure. The study used immunosequencing to profile the T cell repertoires of approximately 690 subjects and linked those repertoires to cytomegalovirus serostatus. Besides the first cohort of more than 650 subjects, a separate validation cohort made up of some 110 different subjects was used. The study combined high-throughput TCR immunosequencing, statistical association of individual TCRs with disease status, and machine learning to predict cytomegalovirus infection status. To study patterns of TCR occurrence, a later analysis re-analyzed previously published TCR beta repertoires from just over 650 donors and added high-resolution HLA genotyping. The later analysis used no new phenotypic data to find candidate immune exposures, relying instead on TCR beta sequences and their occurrence across donors. To decide whether each TCR beta V gene segment behaved as functional or pseudogenic, an earlier analysis of 587 of the donors relied on high-throughput TCR beta sequencing. Donor age, sex, ethnicity and CMV serostatus were compiled alongside the repertoire data. Genome-wide SNP genotypes for about three fifths of the 666 donors were used in a later genetic analysis, which treated that subset as a discovery cohort. All discovery cohort repertoires had been generated on a single sequencing platform. HLA typing included class I and class II loci at four-digit resolution. Typing coverage differed by locus: A, B, C, DRB1 and DQB1 were typed in about 620-640 donors, DQA1 in about 550, DPA1 in 600 to 610, and DPB1 in just under 480. A handful of DR-DQ haplotypes were handled as single units for association and clustering because linkage in the cohort was strong. Among some 410 genotyped donors of the cohort, an average of around 220,000 unique TCR beta nucleotide sequences was sequenced per donor, of which approximately 19% were non-productive.

To prepare the library, the immunoSEQ multiplex PCR assay was applied. A mixture of 60 forward primers for TCR Vbeta segments and 13 reverse primers for TCR Jbeta segments was used in the multiplex PCR. The CDR3 region of rearranged TCR beta genes was amplified from genomic DNA with a multiplex PCR assay. The Illumina HiSeq System was used to sequence the amplified TCR beta libraries as 87-base-pair reads. The original pipeline was this. A later analysis tallied around 87 million unique TCR beta chains across the 700 or so repertoires, and about 10 million of those chains were shared by two or more donors. Raw reads were error-corrected and collapsed into unique sequences with a nearest-neighbor algorithm that merged closely related sequences to remove PCR and sequencing errors. CDR3 sequences were aligned to IMGT reference sequences to assign V, D and J gene segments. Each retained sequence needed at least a six-nucleotide match to both a V gene segment and a J gene segment. A rearrangement was called productive if the CDR3 had no stop codons and remained in frame with V and J, and every other rearrangement was called non-productive. CDR3 was defined according to IMGT convention as the region running from the second conserved V-encoded cysteine to the conserved J-encoded phenylalanine. The earlier analysis of about 570 of the donors excluded any sequence lacking an unambiguous match to a single V gene segment. In an earlier analysis of several hundred of the donors, V segments were called functional above 56.7% productive rearrangements and were called segregating when the between-donor standard deviation exceeded 5%. A statistical classification framework was developed to diagnose cytomegalovirus status using the catalog of TCR beta chain sequences. In a later analysis, TCR nucleotide sequences were compared against IMGT/GENE-DB human TR gene sequences so that V and J genes could be assigned. The TCRdist pipeline was used in a later analysis to assign CDR3 sequences and most-parsimonious VDJ recombination scenarios. In a later analysis, each TCR beta chain was defined by its CDR3 amino acid sequence together with its V-gene family, and reads lacking a unique V-gene family were excluded. As a way to deal with suspected cross-contamination and a sequencing artifact, a later analysis dropped more than 500 nucleotide sequences that were highly shared and had low generation probability. For each public chain, a later analysis derived a clonal expansion index from normalized ranks of inferred template counts within each repertoire. In a later analysis, generation probabilities were computed with a VDJ recombination model fitted to out-of-frame rearrangements, and the resulting probabilities were checked against IGoR. A later analysis scored TCR-TCR, TCR-HLA and TCR-CMV co-occurrence with hypergeometric tests, applying a repertoire-size bias correction to TCR pairs. False discovery rates were estimated in a later analysis by permuting HLA or CMV assignments 20 times. In a later analysis, co-occurring TCRs were grouped using DBSCAN, and TCRdist sequence similarity was added for clustering within HLA-allele-positive subsets. Co-occurrence clustering excluded repertoires with fewer than 30,000 or more than 120,000 public chains, plus five with anomalous nucleotide sharing. TCRdb took over this immuneACCESS table, retaining in-frame rearrangements with V and J assigned. Such tables are incomplete; in checked studies, under half of the missing clones stem from an unresolved V gene, and the remainder is unexplained. V and J calls and clone size are as listed in that table; D and trimming were resolved from the DNA. The sample includes 120,000 or so clones, with around 78% observed a single time. The top ten clones comprise around 5.8% of the sample.

Reading the germline V gene (reference sequence) gives CDR1 MNHEY and CDR2 SMNVEV. From the cysteine up to the phenylalanine, the CDR3 has a length of 15 residues. This entry keeps only the CDR3 DNA: 45 bases, framed from base 1. Trimming takes 4 bases off V and 3 bases off J; junction bases not matched to a gene: 4. Overall study outcomes, separate from this receptor: In vitro tests confirmed that three of the cytomegalovirus-associated TCR beta chains recognize cytomegalovirus antigens. Sequencing depth was assumed to be roughly uniform across donors in the presence/absence analyses, though that assumption may not hold. According to a later analysis, TCR association rates differed among HLA loci, with DRB1 alleles showing the most associated TCRs and HLA-C alleles showing the fewest. At a false discovery rate of 0.05, a later analysis linked about 16,000 TCR beta sequences to specific HLA alleles. Because HLA typing was missing for some donors at each locus, association tests included only the typed subset. The authors suggested that the approach could potentially be extended to other disease states and immunological phenotypes. CMV serostatus was the only immune exposure information available for the cohort. Correlated functional status among segregating V segments might be attributable to linkage disequilibrium, but an unknown experimental factor could not be ruled out. Compared with the 666-donor mean, donors in an Asian-associated ancestry cluster had fewer N-insertions in productive TCRs, according to a later genetic analysis. In an earlier analysis of some 540 of the donors, most TCR beta V segments appeared in productive rearrangements about 90% or about 30% of the time, broadly matching IMGT annotations. A group of highly shared sequence variants was considered likely to be a technical artifact of the sequencing pipeline. Strong co-occurrence of HLA alleles, especially DR and DQ, made assigning TCR associations to individual alleles difficult. Most TCR sequences were observed very rarely across donors, whereas some public TCRs were present in many individuals. The classifier was reported to diagnose cytomegalovirus status with high specificity and sensitivity in both the original and validation cohorts. A total of 164 TCR beta chains were listed by the study as associated with cytomegalovirus. An association between a missense DCLRE1C variant and V-gene and J-gene trimming of TCR beta chains was found in a later genetic analysis and replicated in an independent cohort. A later analysis found that most CMV-associated TCR beta chains appeared HLA-restricted, with HLA associations seemingly driven largely by CMV exposure. The 87-base-pair reads could not distinguish some IMGT-functional V segments, including TRBV6-2 and TRBV6-3, so those segments were excluded. The earlier analysis of approximately 590 of the donors excluded roughly 16 rarely observed V segments, including chromosome 9 orphons, because counts were too low. Several of the top co-occurrence clusters appeared to be linked to parvovirus B19, influenza, CMV and Epstein-Barr virus, according to a later analysis. A further reported finding was that TCR beta sequences accurately predicted the HLA-A and HLA-B alleles for most subjects in the first cohort. In a later analysis, HLA-associated TCR beta chains showed more clonal expansion and lower generation probabilities than non-associated chains that were equally common. This cohort had only TCR beta chains sequenced, and the lack of alpha or paired-chain data limited which features could be detected.

Turning to this clone: Its target antigen remains unknown. No per-base quality is available; no much larger clone lies one base away.

In total, 500 to 700 healthy bone marrow donors made up the cohort. Cohort members were all nominally healthy when sampled, although unrecorded immune exposures were likely present. The donor tested CMV seronegative, placing the donor among the 350 or so seronegative members of the cohort. A peripheral blood sample was collected from each donor, and TCR beta sequencing was performed on peripheral blood mononuclear cells. Genomic DNA extraction from the blood cell samples was performed with the Qiagen DNeasy Blood Extraction Kit. Sequencing used PBMCs. The TCR sequence derives from a middle-aged woman in good health and CMV-seronegative. This sequence uses TRBV27 and TRBJ2-3; 10 junctional bases match TRBD2. CDR3 loop: CASSSPGLATDTQYF. In nucleotide form, the sequence is TGTGCCAGCAGTTCTCCGGGACTAGCGACAGATACGCAGTATTTT.